This TCR beta chain stems from a study of T-cell reconstitution after alpha-beta-depleted transplantation in children. The study's findings and limits: High day-60 TCRbeta diversity in some patients came from surviving recipient T cells and thymic progenitors. Expanded graft clones, several hundred of them, were reportedly the source of alpha-beta T cells about two months after transplant.

In this sample, this clonotype turned up many times. Antigen specificity is unknown. Unique molecular identifiers tagged the TCRbeta library. TCRdb re-derived calls from the PCR reads in MiXCR, one entry per CDR3 protein. The sample consists of 65,000 to 85,000 distinct CDR3 sequences, around 9.9% of them appearing once. In germline, CDR1 is SGHRS, CDR2 YFSETQ. CDR3 length: 16 residues. Trimming removed 2 bases from V and 5 bases from J, with 16 bases in between. The sequences come from PBMCs, collected before TCRalphabeta/CD19-depleted stem cell transplant. This clonotype was obtained from a boy aged 5-17 years with acute myeloid leukemia, due to receive a stem cell transplant. The chain links TRBV5-1 to TRBJ2-2, with D possibly matching TRBD2 (7 bases). The CDR3 protein is CASSLVGGPRTGELFF. The CDR3 bases are TGCGCCAGCAGCTTAGTGGGGGGGCCTCGAACCGGGGAGCTGTTTTTT.